This paragraph reports one TCR beta chain. The antigen is unknown. This sample is part of a study of T cells in Graves' hyperthyroidism and ophthalmopathy. General study results and limits: Through a model of 13 V-J features, ophthalmopathy was separated from stable hyperthyroidism.

TCR beta CDR3 regions were amplified from RNA. The HTBI set primed first-round TCR CDR3 RT-PCR. TCRdb independently ran MiXCR on the multiplex PCR reads; one entry per CDR3 protein. The repertoire holds about 760,000 distinct CDR3 sequences, just over 35% seen once, with less than 35% in the top ten. CDR1 SQVTM and CDR2 ANQGSEA come from the germline V gene. CDR3 size: 16 residues. The V gene end was trimmed by 4 bases and the J gene end by 0 bases; junction bases not matched to a gene: 10. Absent ophthalmopathy progression within 18 months defined stable Graves' hyperthyroidism. The sequence came from a woman aged 40 to 49 with Graves' hyperthyroidism. The sequencing sample was made of blood. The chain employs TRBV29-1 and TRBJ2-3; 7 nucleotides align to TRBD1. The CDR3 sequence is CSVGGTDKTSTDTQYF. DNA of the CDR3: TGCAGCGTTGGGGGGACAGACAAGACTAGCACAGATACGCAGTATTTT.